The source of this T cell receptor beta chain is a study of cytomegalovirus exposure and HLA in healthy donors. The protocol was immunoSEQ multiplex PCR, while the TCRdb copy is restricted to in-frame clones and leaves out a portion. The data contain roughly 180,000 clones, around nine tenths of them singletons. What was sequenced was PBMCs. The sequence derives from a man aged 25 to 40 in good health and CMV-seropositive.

CDR3 sequence: CASSAGRQGLYTGELFF. In DNA, the CDR3 is TGTGCCAGCAGTGCTGGGAGGCAGGGTTTGTACACCGGGGAGCTGTTTTTT. The chain links TRBV11-2 to TRBJ2-2; maybe TRBD2 (6 bases). Trimming removed 6 bases at V and 3 bases at J, with 20 bases between. This CDR3 contains 17 residues. CDR1 and CDR2 (germline): SGHAT, FQNNGV.